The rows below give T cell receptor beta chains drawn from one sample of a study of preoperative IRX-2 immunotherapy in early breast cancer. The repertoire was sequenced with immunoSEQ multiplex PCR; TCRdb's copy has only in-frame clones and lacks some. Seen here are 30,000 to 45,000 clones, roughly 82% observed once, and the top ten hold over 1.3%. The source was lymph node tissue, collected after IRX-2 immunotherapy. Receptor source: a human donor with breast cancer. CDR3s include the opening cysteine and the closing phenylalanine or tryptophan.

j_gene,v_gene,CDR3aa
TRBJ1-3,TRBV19,CASSIEGNTIYF
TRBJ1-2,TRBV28,CASSLHFVGRPYGYTF
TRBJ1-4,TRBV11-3,CASSSFEGRFEKLFF
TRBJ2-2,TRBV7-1,CASSFLEDGELFF
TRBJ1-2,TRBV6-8,CANSYPIRVARTF
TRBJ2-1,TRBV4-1,CASSQDLGQDYNEQFF
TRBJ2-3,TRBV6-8,CASSYGQTDTQYF
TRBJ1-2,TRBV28,CASSLEQGPNPNYGYTF
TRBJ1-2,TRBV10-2,CASSEREGGTGYTF
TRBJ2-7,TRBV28,CASTDSSYEQYF
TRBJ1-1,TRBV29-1,CSVRDPVSTEAFF
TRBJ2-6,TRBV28,CASSVPGWEGANVLTF
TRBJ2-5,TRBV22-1,CASGGQSQETQYF
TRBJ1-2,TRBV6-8,CASSYSGTAVFGYTF
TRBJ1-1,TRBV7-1,CASSLGAGFGFTPMNTEAFF
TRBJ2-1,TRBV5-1,CASSLGLAGGSSSYNEQFF
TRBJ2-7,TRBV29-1,CSVVWTGYEQYF
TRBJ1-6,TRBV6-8,CASSYRGNSPLHF
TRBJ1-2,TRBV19,CASTILRKPQSIYGYTF
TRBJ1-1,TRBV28,CASSFTGPTPEAFF
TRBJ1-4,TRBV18,CASSPSRDSLNEKLFF
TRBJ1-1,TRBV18,CASSPRDSGGNTEAFF
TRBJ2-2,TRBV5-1,CASSLVEGPLNTGELFF
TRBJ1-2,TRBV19,CASSRDREELYGYTF
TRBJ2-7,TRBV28,CASSPPGRRYEQYF
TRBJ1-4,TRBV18,CASSQQSNEKLFF